A selection of T cell receptor beta chains follows, all from one sample in a study of T cells after yellow fever vaccination. TCRdb analysed the 5' RACE reads with MiXCR anew, one entry per CDR3 protein. The data show a few hundred thousand distinct CDR3 sequences, 3.5% to 4.5% seen once. Here the sequenced sample was PBMCs, taken 5 days after the yellow fever booster vaccination. The receptors stem from a man younger than 30 who received the YFV17D yellow fever vaccine. Both conserved end residues are trimmed from each CDR3. Each record gives: J gene, clone size, V gene, CDR3 length, CDR3 protein. The size entry is marked missing in some rows and otherwise reads once, few, many or a size class.

J gene: TRBJ1-5; clone size: NA; V gene: TRBV12-5; CDR3 length: 13; CDR3 protein: ASGLGTGRNQPQH
J gene: TRBJ2-3; clone size: few; V gene: TRBV5-1; CDR3 length: 11; CDR3 protein: ASSFEGSDTQY
J gene: TRBJ1-5; clone size: many; V gene: TRBV4-2; CDR3 length: 14; CDR3 protein: ASSQEVGQTNQPQH
J gene: TRBJ1-2; clone size: NA; V gene: TRBV6-6; CDR3 length: 12; CDR3 protein: ASSSTGENYGYT
J gene: TRBJ2-1; clone size: NA; V gene: TRBV9; CDR3 length: 13; CDR3 protein: ASSAPEAVRDEQF
J gene: TRBJ2-6; clone size: few; V gene: TRBV5-1; CDR3 length: 13; CDR3 protein: ASSLLRSGANVLT
J gene: TRBJ1-6; clone size: NA; V gene: TRBV10-3; CDR3 length: 13; CDR3 protein: AIRGASSYNSPLH
J gene: TRBJ1-4; clone size: many; V gene: TRBV7-9; CDR3 length: 13; CDR3 protein: ASSFSRARYEKLF
J gene: TRBJ1-5; clone size: many; V gene: TRBV9; CDR3 length: 11; CDR3 protein: ASREKGGQPQH
J gene: TRBJ1-2; clone size: few; V gene: TRBV7-6; CDR3 length: 13; CDR3 protein: ASSLFSGGTGGYT
J gene: TRBJ2-1; clone size: few; V gene: TRBV13; CDR3 length: 15; CDR3 protein: ASSGLGTSGVLDEQF
J gene: TRBJ1-6; clone size: many; V gene: TRBV9; CDR3 length: 11; CDR3 protein: ASSGQGNSPLH
J gene: TRBJ2-2; clone size: few; V gene: TRBV29-1; CDR3 length: 10; CDR3 protein: SAVSNTGELF
J gene: TRBJ2-3; clone size: NA; V gene: TRBV5-1; CDR3 length: 12; CDR3 protein: ASSFVGFGDTQY
J gene: TRBJ1-5; clone size: many; V gene: TRBV2; CDR3 length: 11; CDR3 protein: ASGGQGNQPQH
J gene: TRBJ2-1; clone size: many; V gene: TRBV11-2; CDR3 length: 13; CDR3 protein: ASSTIAGGPSEQF
J gene: TRBJ1-4; clone size: NA; V gene: TRBV4-3; CDR3 length: 13; CDR3 protein: ASSQEGARWAKLF
J gene: TRBJ2-1; clone size: NA; V gene: TRBV18; CDR3 length: 13; CDR3 protein: ASSETGGLYNEQF
J gene: TRBJ1-6; clone size: few; V gene: TRBV6-2/TRBV6-3; CDR3 length: 11; CDR3 protein: ASSSSSSSPLH
J gene: TRBJ1-4; clone size: NA; V gene: TRBV25-1; CDR3 length: 11; CDR3 protein: ASRNSLSEKLF
J gene: TRBJ2-5; clone size: many; V gene: TRBV29-1; CDR3 length: 10; CDR3 protein: SVEDWQETQY
J gene: TRBJ2-5; clone size: many; V gene: TRBV5-1; CDR3 length: 13; CDR3 protein: ASTLKGGPEETQY
J gene: TRBJ1-1; clone size: NA; V gene: TRBV30; CDR3 length: 12; CDR3 protein: AWSSGQGSTEAF
J gene: TRBJ1-4; clone size: NA; V gene: TRBV6-1; CDR3 length: 12; CDR3 protein: ASSEFRGQEKLF
J gene: TRBJ1-2; clone size: many; V gene: TRBV28; CDR3 length: 13; CDR3 protein: ASSPGQAGGYGYT
J gene: TRBJ1-5; clone size: NA; V gene: TRBV12-3/TRBV12-4; CDR3 length: 13; CDR3 protein: ASSSRRVPDQPQH
J gene: TRBJ2-3; clone size: few; V gene: TRBV18; CDR3 length: 14; CDR3 protein: ASSPRQGDITDTQY
J gene: TRBJ1-5; clone size: NA; V gene: TRBV11-1; CDR3 length: 13; CDR3 protein: ASSCLQGSHQPQH
J gene: TRBJ2-2; clone size: many; V gene: TRBV7-2; CDR3 length: 11; CDR3 protein: ASSLARTGELF
J gene: TRBJ1-4; clone size: many; V gene: TRBV7-9; CDR3 length: 11; CDR3 protein: ASSTQGGEKLF
J gene: TRBJ2-3; clone size: few; V gene: TRBV5-1; CDR3 length: 15; CDR3 protein: ASSLAPIGARKDTQY
J gene: TRBJ2-5; clone size: many; V gene: TRBV20-1; CDR3 length: 13; CDR3 protein: SAGLAGALYATQY
J gene: TRBJ2-6; clone size: NA; V gene: TRBV7-3; CDR3 length: 13; CDR3 protein: ASSRSLYGANVLT
J gene: TRBJ2-5; clone size: few; V gene: TRBV7-3; CDR3 length: 13; CDR3 protein: ASSLTPGDQETQY
J gene: TRBJ2-5; clone size: NA; V gene: TRBV5-1; CDR3 length: 11; CDR3 protein: ASSLGQTTEQY
J gene: TRBJ1-1; clone size: NA; V gene: TRBV7-9; CDR3 length: 13; CDR3 protein: AGRPGQGHQTEAF
J gene: TRBJ1-4; clone size: few; V gene: TRBV20-1; CDR3 length: 12; CDR3 protein: SARDRRSNEKLF
J gene: TRBJ2-7; clone size: NA; V gene: TRBV6-2/TRBV6-3; CDR3 length: 15; CDR3 protein: ASSPPPQGGGAHEQY
J gene: TRBJ2-1; clone size: many; V gene: TRBV5-1; CDR3 length: 12; CDR3 protein: ASRKGVAYNEQF
J gene: TRBJ1-5; clone size: NA; V gene: TRBV2; CDR3 length: 15; CDR3 protein: ASSVSTGTGVNQPQH
J gene: TRBJ1-1; clone size: many; V gene: TRBV19; CDR3 length: 14; CDR3 protein: ASSINTGALNTEAF
J gene: TRBJ1-2; clone size: many; V gene: TRBV6-5; CDR3 length: 14; CDR3 protein: ASSYSGRGPDYGYT
J gene: TRBJ1-1; clone size: few; V gene: TRBV7-3; CDR3 length: 13; CDR3 protein: ASSLVGRGEAEAF
J gene: TRBJ1-2; clone size: many; V gene: TRBV9; CDR3 length: 13; CDR3 protein: ASSPPGAGGYGYT
J gene: TRBJ2-1; clone size: few; V gene: TRBV20-1; CDR3 length: 12; CDR3 protein: SAEGTGLRDEQF
J gene: TRBJ1-5; clone size: many; V gene: TRBV12-3/TRBV12-4; CDR3 length: 13; CDR3 protein: ASMRNGAGNQPQH
J gene: TRBJ2-4; clone size: few; V gene: TRBV4-3; CDR3 length: 14; CDR3 protein: ASSPERGLAKNIQY
J gene: TRBJ2-7; clone size: once; V gene: TRBV18; CDR3 length: 13; CDR3 protein: ASSRETGYSYEQY
J gene: TRBJ2-1; clone size: NA; V gene: TRBV5-1; CDR3 length: 13; CDR3 protein: ASSTRLAGNNEQF
J gene: TRBJ2-5; clone size: few; V gene: TRBV20-1; CDR3 length: 13; CDR3 protein: SARSRTGGRETQY
J gene: TRBJ1-3; clone size: few; V gene: TRBV9; CDR3 length: 13; CDR3 protein: ASSASPGAGNTIY